This T cell receptor (beta chain) was identified during a study of blood T cell repertoires in COVID-19. Study background: Some COVID-19 samples were acute and others convalescent; all came from the United States, Italy and Spain.

V lost 8 bases, J lost 9 bases, and 11 bases lay in between. Germline values: CDR1 MRHNA, CDR2 SNTAGT. CDR3 size: 10 residues. Original analysis: Using reference gene primer amplification, nucleated cell counts were estimated. Produced via immunoSEQ multiplex PCR; TCRdb's table is partial and in-frame only. V and J calls and clone size are given by that table; D and trimming were obtained from the DNA. Among about 210,000 clones listed, less than 90% were seen once. Each exposed participant met a COVID-19 case in the 2 weeks preceding study entry. V usage is TRBV6-4 and J usage is TRBJ2-7, with TRBD1 as a possible D gene (6 bases). The specimen was PBMCs or T cells enriched from blood (not recorded which). The TCR was taken from a woman under 40 who had been exposed to COVID-19. The chain's CDR3 is CASGQLGQYF. The CDR3 DNA is TGTGCCAGCGGACAGTTAGGGCAGTACTTC.